This passage covers 24 T cell receptor beta chains from one sample sequenced in a study of blood T cell repertoires in COVID-19. The protocol was immunoSEQ multiplex PCR, while the TCRdb copy is restricted to in-frame clones and leaves out a portion. The repertoire holds tens of thousands of clones, with roughly 80% as singletons. Sequencing input: peripheral blood. The receptors derive from a human donor in a cohort sampled during active COVID-19.

V gene TRBV5-1 combines with J gene TRBJ1-6; no clear D. Germline V gene lookup returns CDR1 SGHRS and CDR2 YFSETQ. Trimming took off 1 base at V and 0 bases at J, with 8 bases between the two ends. The CDR3 contains 16 residues. CDR3 sequence (DNA): TGCGCCAGCAGCTTGCGCGGGGACTCCTATAATTCACCCCTCCACTTT. This gives the protein CASSLRGDSYNSPLHF.

This clone was detected many times. The rearrangement links TRBV5-1 to TRBJ1-3; TRBD1 is a possible D gene (6 bases). The CDR3 covers 17 residues. V lost 4 bases and J lost 0, with 17 bases in between. Per germline, CDR1 SGHRS and CDR2 YFSETQ. The CDR3 bases are TGCGCCAGCAGCCGAGGGGGACGCCCCGACTCTGGAAACACCATATATTTT. Residues: CASSRGGRPDSGNTIYF.

The V call is TRBV5-4, the J call TRBJ2-5, with 7 bases matching TRBD1. The trim removed 2 bases at V and 5 bases at J, leaving 3 bases unmatched. CDR3 length equals 13 residues. Germline CDR1 reads SGHNT; CDR2 reads YYREEE (reference sequence). The CDR3 sequence is CASSFAGGETQYF. The CDR3 nucleotides are TGTGCCAGCAGCTTTGCAGGGGGTGAGACCCAGTACTTC.

This clone was seen a few times. The rearrangement links TRBV19 to TRBJ1-4; TRBD1 might be the D (5 bases). This CDR3 has 13 amino acids. Trimming shortened V by 6 bases and J by 8 bases, and 13 bases separated the two germline ends. Germline V lookup: CDR1 LNHDA, CDR2 SQIVND (reference sequence). The CDR3 coding sequence is TGTGCCAGTAGATCCAGGGTGGAAGAAAAACTGTTTTTT. Encoded protein: CASRSRVEEKLFF. The full variable domain, with the rest looked up from reference TRBV19 and TRBJ1-4, is DGGITQSPKYLFRKEGQNVTLSCEQNLNHDAMYWYRQDPGQGLRLIYYSQIVNDFQKGDIAEGYSVSREKKESFPLTVTSAQKNPTAFYLCASRSRVEEKLFFGSGTQLSVL.

The chain carries TRBV19 and TRBJ1-6; D is undetermined. The CDR3 consists of 15 residues. V lost 4 bases, J lost 7 bases, and 14 bases lay in between. Germline V CDR1 and CDR2: LNHDA, SQIVND (reference sequence). The CDR3 here is CASSTSGDPNSPLHF. In DNA, the CDR3 is TGTGCCAGTAGTACAAGTGGAGATCCAAATTCACCCCTCCACTTT.

The gene calls are TRBV6-5 and TRBJ1-1; D gene uncertain. Trimming cost V 6 bases and J 2 bases, with 10 bases left between them. Germline V gene data show CDR1 as MNHEY and CDR2 as SVGAGI. This CDR3 region has 13 residues. DNA for the CDR3: TGTGCCAGCAGGGCAGGCCCCAACACTGAAGCTTTCTTT. It codes for CASRAGPNTEAFF.

The chain joins TRBV11-2 to TRBJ2-1; D possibly corresponds to TRBD2 (6 bases). This CDR3 comprises 16 residues. Germline CDR1 SGHAT, CDR2 FQNNGV. The V end lost 5 bases, the J end lost 9 bases, and 23 bases lay between the germline ends. CDR3 protein: CASSLTTGDKVREQFF. The CDR3 nucleotides read TGTGCCAGCAGCCTTACCACGGGAGATAAGGTCCGTGAGCAGTTCTTC.

The genes are TRBV19 and TRBJ2-1, with 9 bases identical to TRBD2. Trimming cost V 6 bases and J 6 bases; bases outside gene matches: 6. The CDR3 has 14 amino acids. Germline-derived CDR1 and CDR2 are LNHDA and SQIVND (reference sequence). The CDR3 sequence is CASRGGGAGNEQFF. For the CDR3, the DNA is TGTGCCAGTAGAGGCGGGGGGGCAGGCAATGAGCAGTTCTTC.

The V call is TRBV3-1 (or the pseudogene TRBV3-2), the J call TRBJ1-6, with TRBD1 as a possible D gene (6 bases). This CDR3 spans 15 amino acids. V lost 6 bases and J 6 bases, leaving 15 bases between the germline ends. From germline, CDR1 is LGHDT and CDR2 YNNKEL (reference sequence). As DNA, the CDR3 is TGTGCCAGCAGGGATAGGACAGTGACTAATTCACCCCTCCACTTT. Encoded protein: CASRDRTVTNSPLHF.

The V call is TRBV3-1 (or the pseudogene TRBV3-2), the J call TRBJ2-3, with D unclear. This CDR3 comprises 14 residues. Between the trimmed V and J ends, which lost 4 bases and 5 bases, there was a span of 13 bases. Germline values: CDR1 LGHDT, CDR2 YNNKEL (reference sequence). The CDR3 protein is CASSRANPQDTQYF. In nucleotides, the CDR3 is TGTGCCAGCAGCCGAGCTAACCCCCAAGATACGCAGTATTTT.

This clone was seen only a few times. The rearrangement links TRBV29-1 to TRBJ2-2; 8 bases align to TRBD2. Per germline, CDR1 SQVTM and CDR2 ANQGSEA. J gave up 6 bases and V 7 bases, and 10 bases lay outside the gene matches. The CDR3 is 14 amino acids. The CDR3: CSGHLDGRAGELFF. The CDR3 nucleotides read TGCAGCGGCCACCTCGACGGGAGGGCCGGGGAGCTGTTTTTT.

In its sample, this clone was seen a few times. This chain uses TRBV28 with TRBJ1-1; D not certain. V lost 0 bases, J lost 6 bases, and 5 bases lay in between. The CDR3 totals 12 residues. Germline loops: CDR1 MDHEN, CDR2 SYDVKM. This CDR3 is CASSLWQAEAFF. The CDR3 DNA is TGTGCCAGCAGTTTATGGCAGGCTGAAGCTTTCTTT.

This clone was picked up one time. This chain connects TRBV5-4 to TRBJ1-2; D is unresolved. CDR3 length equals 14 residues. The V and J ends lost 4 bases and 4 bases respectively, with 14 bases between them. Germline CDR1 is SGHNT and CDR2 is YYREEE (reference sequence). The CDR3: CASSPPGSFYGYTF. DNA of the CDR3: TGTGCCAGCAGCCCCCCCGGGTCCTTCTATGGCTACACCTTC.

The chain couples TRBV28 to TRBJ1-3; 7 bases match TRBD1. V was pared by 6 bases and J by 5 bases, with 13 bases of the junction left unmatched. This CDR3 comprises 16 residues. The germline CDR1 and CDR2 sequences are MDHEN and SYDVKM. The CDR3 sequence: CASSAPEGATRNTIYF. The CDR3 bases are TGTGCCAGCAGCGCCCCCGAGGGGGCCACTAGAAACACCATATATTTT.

A single count supports this clone. The chain joins TRBV9 to TRBJ2-1, with D maybe TRBD1 (6 bases). The CDR3 sequence is 14 residues long. V dropped 2 bases and J dropped 5 bases, with 11 bases sitting between them. The germline V gene encodes CDR1 SGDLS and CDR2 YYNGEE. This chain's CDR3 is CASSVQGSNNEQFF. CDR3 nucleotides: TGTGCCAGCAGCGTTCAGGGGAGTAACAATGAGCAGTTCTTC.

This clone was recorded only once. The chain recombines TRBV5-4 with TRBJ1-6, with 9 bases identical to TRBD1. Trimming took 3 bases from V and 10 from J; bases not matched to a gene: 5. The V gene's germline CDR1 is SGHNT and CDR2 YYREEE (reference sequence). The CDR3 consists of 14 residues. For the CDR3, the DNA is TGTGCCAGCAGCTCGGACAGGGGTAGATCACCCCTCCACTTT. Its protein is CASSSDRGRSPLHF.

The chain recombines TRBV7-3 with TRBJ2-2; TRBD1 is a possible D gene (6 bases). Trimming cost V 6 bases and J 4 bases, with 15 bases left between them. The germline V gene has CDR1 SGHTA and CDR2 FQGTGA. The CDR3 has 15 residues. The CDR3 sequence: CASSSATGFTGELFF. CDR3 DNA sequence: TGTGCCAGCAGTTCGGCAACAGGGTTCACCGGGGAGCTGTTTTTT. The complete variable domain, with remaining parts taken from reference TRBV7-3 and TRBJ2-2, reads GAGVSQTPSNKVTEKGKYVELRCDPISGHTALYWYRQSLGQGPEFLIYFQGTGAADDSGLPNDRFFAVRPEGSVSTLKIQRTERGDSAVYLCASSSATGFTGELFFGEGSRLTVL.

This clone appeared a single time. The genes are TRBV5-1 and TRBJ2-5; TRBD1 matches at 8 bases. This CDR3 has 15 residues. Trimming took 4 bases from V and 2 from J; bases not matched to a gene: 7. Per germline, CDR1 SGHRS and CDR2 YFSETQ. The CDR3 loop reads CASSLQDRVQETQYF. CDR3 bases: TGCGCCAGCAGCCTTCAGGACAGGGTGCAAGAGACCCAGTACTTC.

This rearrangement joins TRBV28 to TRBJ2-1; weak D call: TRBD1 (5 bases). The ends were cut back, 8 bases at V and 0 bases at J, with 11 bases in the middle. CDR1 MDHEN and CDR2 SYDVKM come from the germline V gene. This CDR3 has 14 amino acids. The CDR3 DNA follows: TGTGCCAGCGTTGGGGCAGGCTCCTACAATGAGCAGTTCTTC. Encoded protein: CASVGAGSYNEQFF.

V and J are TRBV18 and TRBJ1-5; 8 bases agree with TRBD1. After removal of 3 bases from V and 5 bases from J, the junction contained 3 bases not matched to a gene. CDR3 length: 14 amino acids. Germline CDR1 KGHSH, CDR2 LQKENI. The CDR3 is CASSPGQGYQPQHF. The CDR3 DNA reads TGTGCCAGCTCACCTGGACAGGGTTATCAGCCCCAGCATTTT. Full variable domain (remainder filled in from reference TRBV18 and TRBJ1-5): NAGVMQNPRHLVRRRGQEARLRCSPMKGHSHVYWYRQLPEEGLKFMVYLQKENIIDESGMPKERFSAEFPKEGPSILRIQQVVRGDSAAYFCASSPGQGYQPQHFGDGTRLSIL.

The chain recombines TRBV28 with TRBJ2-7; 9 bases map to TRBD1. The CDR3 loop spans 16 amino acids. V was pared by 4 bases and J by 7 bases, with 14 bases of the junction left unmatched. The germline CDR1 and CDR2 sequences are MDHEN and SYDVKM. The CDR3 DNA reads TGTGCCAGCAGTTCTCGGAAGGGGACAGGGATCGGGGAGCAGTACTTC. This encodes CASSSRKGTGIGEQYF.

This clone was seen just once. The chain couples TRBV3-1 (or the pseudogene TRBV3-2) to TRBJ1-2, with D hard to call. Germline lookup yields CDR1 LGHDT and CDR2 YNNKEL (reference sequence). The CDR3 is 13 amino acids. Trimming stripped 3 bases from V and 8 bases from J, with 13 bases between. CDR3 amino acids: CASSHGKNKGYTF. In nucleotides, the CDR3 is TGTGCCAGCAGCCACGGGAAAAATAAGGGCTACACCTTC.

This clone was seen a few times. The rearrangement uses TRBV10-1 and TRBJ2-3, with D unresolved. Trimming shortened V by 5 bases and J by 0 bases, and 6 bases separated the two germline ends. CDR1 and CDR2 (germline): WNHNN, SYGVQD (reference sequence). CDR3 length: 13 amino acids. The CDR3 DNA reads TGCGCCAGCAGTAAGCGTAGCACAGATACGCAGTATTTT. It encodes CASSKRSTDTQYF.

The gene calls are TRBV23-1 and TRBJ2-7; TRBD1 agrees at 9 bases. Being an ORF, TRBV23-1 has a function that is uncertain. This CDR3 is built from 14 residues. The V gene end was trimmed by 3 bases and the J gene end by 7 bases; junction bases not matched to a gene: 7. CDR3: CASSHPDRGREQYF. For the CDR3, the DNA is TGCGCCAGCAGTCACCCGGACAGGGGTCGGGAGCAGTACTTC.